What follows are 14 T cell receptor beta chains derived from one specimen sequenced in a study of T cells in Graves' hyperthyroidism and ophthalmopathy. RNA transcripts provided the source from which TCR beta CDR3 regions were amplified. The HTBI set primed first-round TCR CDR3 RT-PCR. MiXCR was run by TCRdb on the multiplex PCR reads, yielding one entry per CDR3 protein. The data show around 530,000 distinct CDR3 sequences, with about a sixth seen just once and 17% held by the top ten. What was sequenced was blood. These receptors originate from a young woman with Graves' ophthalmopathy.

This clonotype appeared once. The rearrangement uses TRBV25-1 and TRBJ1-3; D is unresolved. This CDR3 region has 12 residues. Trimming left V 7 bases short and J 1 base short, with 5 bases between. Germline assignment: CDR1 MGHDK and CDR2 SYGVNS. The CDR3 nucleotides read TGTGCCAGCACCGAGTCTGGAAACACCATATATTTT. Residues: CASTESGNTIYF.

The chain uses TRBV7-9 and TRBJ2-1, with D unclear. Trimming removed 7 bases from V and 5 bases from J, with 18 bases in between. In germline, CDR1 is SEHNR, CDR2 FQNEAQ (reference sequence). CDR3 length: 15 amino acids. The CDR3 loop reads CASKINPAAHNEQFF. The CDR3 nucleotides read TGTGCCAGCAAGATTAACCCGGCGGCCCACAATGAGCAGTTCTTC.

About this clonotype: A read error may explain this, as a much larger clone is one base away. The gene calls are TRBV9 and TRBJ1-2; D remains ambiguous. V dropped 3 bases and J dropped 0 bases, with 18 bases sitting between them. CDR1 is SGDLS, CDR2 YYNGEE, per germline. This CDR3 is built from 17 residues. The CDR3 DNA is TGTGCCAGCAGCGACCATTGGGCAGACCCAACTAACTATGGCTACACCTTC. Its translation: CASSDHWADPTNYGYTF. The full variable domain, completed using reference TRBV9 and TRBJ1-2, is DSGVTQTPKHLITATGQRVTLRCSPRSGDLSVYWYQQSLDQGLQFLIQYYNGEERAKGNILERFSAQQFPDLHSELNLSSLELGDSALYFCASSDHWADPTNYGYTFGSGTRLTVV.

This chain links TRBV30 with TRBJ2-7; weak D call: TRBD1 (5 bases). This CDR3 has 13 amino acids. The V and J ends lost 4 bases and 6 bases respectively, with 16 bases between them. Germline loops: CDR1 GTSNPN, CDR2 SVGIG (reference sequence). For the CDR3, the DNA is TGTGCCTGGACAGGGATACCCTCGGGCGAGCAGTACTTC. Translating it yields CAWTGIPSGEQYF.

This clonotype was seen repeatedly, ten times or more. This chain joins TRBV2 and TRBJ2-7; a weak D match, TRBD2 (6 bases). The germline V and J ends were trimmed by 5 bases and 0 bases, with 14 bases remaining between them. Germline V CDR1 and CDR2: SNHLY, FYNNEI. The CDR3 consists of 15 residues. The CDR3 reads CASSRGTGYSYEQYF. The DNA of the CDR3 is TGTGCCAGCAGTCGTGGGACTGGTTACTCCTACGAGCAGTACTTC.

Comments on this clonotype: A much larger clone is a single base away; this may be a read error. The rearrangement uses TRBV7-3 and TRBJ2-3; 8 nucleotides align to TRBD2. V lost 0 bases and J lost 6; bases outside the gene matches: 2. The CDR3 totals 14 residues. Germline CDR1 reads SGHTA; CDR2 reads FQGTGA. CDR3 sequence (DNA): TGTGCCAGCAGCTTAACAGCGGGAGAGGATACGCAGTATTTT. It codes for CASSLTAGEDTQYF.

Note on this clonotype: An end of the junction differs from the germline gene, which may be a read error. The chain links TRBV6-2 or TRBV6-3 to TRBJ1-5; 7 nucleotides align to TRBD1. The CDR3 covers 15 residues. Germline loops: CDR1 MNHEY, CDR2 SVGEGT. In DNA form, the CDR3 reads TGCGCCAGCAGTGTGGAGGGACAGCTCGTACAGCCCCAGCATTTT. This codes for CASSVEGQLVQPQHF.

This clonotype appeared many times. The chain combines TRBV7-9 with TRBJ1-3, with D uncertain. The CDR3 contains 14 residues. Germline V gene sequence: CDR1 SEHNR, CDR2 FQNEAQ (reference sequence). V lost 5 bases and J lost 0, with 8 bases in between. The CDR3 protein is CASSDVYSGNTIYF. In nucleotides, the CDR3 is TGTGCCAGCAGCGACGTCTACTCTGGAAACACCATATATTTT.

The rearrangement uses TRBV14 and TRBJ2-7, with D possibly TRBD1 on 6 matching bases. The germline V gene has CDR1 SGHDN and CDR2 FVKESK. The CDR3 sequence is 15 residues long. The V end was cut by 4 bases, the J end by 0 bases, with 13 bases between. The CDR3 DNA follows: TGTGCCAGCAGCCCACCGGACAGTGACTCCTACGAGCAGTACTTC. Translating gives CASSPPDSDSYEQYF.

The chain links TRBV5-1 to TRBJ1-3, with D maybe TRBD1 (5 bases). Trimming removed 0 bases from V and 4 bases from J, with 8 bases in between. Germline V gene sequence: CDR1 SGHRS, CDR2 YFSETQ. The CDR3 is made up of 14 amino acids. CDR3 bases: TGCGCCAGCAGCTTGGAACCAGGGGGAAACACCATATATTTT. This sequence encodes CASSLEPGGNTIYF.

The V call is TRBV4-1, the J call TRBJ2-3, with 10 nucleotides matching TRBD2. There are 19 residues in the CDR3. V lost 4 bases, J lost 0 bases, and 13 bases stayed unmatched. In germline, CDR1 is MGHRA, CDR2 YSYEKL. The CDR3 region is CASSRRSSGGAPSTDTQYF. The CDR3 nucleotides read TGCGCCAGCAGCCGAAGGTCCAGCGGGGGGGCCCCTAGCACAGATACGCAGTATTTT.

The chain recombines TRBV7-3 with TRBJ2-6; possible D gene TRBD2, 5 bases. CDR1 SGHTA and CDR2 FQGTGA come from the germline V gene. The CDR3 length is 18 residues. The V end lost 5 bases, the J end lost 0 bases, and 17 bases lay between the germline ends. The chain's CDR3 is CASSPQPGTYSGANVLTF. The CDR3 DNA sequence: TGTGCCAGCAGCCCGCAACCGGGAACGTACTCTGGGGCCAACGTCCTGACTTTC.

The chain joins TRBV5-1 to TRBJ2-1; 8 nucleotides align to TRBD1. Germline CDR1 reads SGHRS; CDR2 reads YFSETQ. The CDR3 extends over 17 amino acids. V shed 0 bases and J 5 bases; nucleotides not matched to a gene: 10. In nucleotides, the CDR3 is TGCGCCAGCAGCTTGGGGGACAGGAGGTGGTTCGACAATGAGCAGTTCTTC. Protein product: CASSLGDRRWFDNEQFF.

There are many counts of this clonotype. The rearrangement links TRBV28 to TRBJ2-5, with TRBD1 matching 8 bases. From germline, CDR1 is MDHEN and CDR2 SYDVKM. The CDR3 runs 15 residues. J lost 4 bases, V lost 6 bases, and 10 bases had no gene match. This CDR3 reads CASRKQGEFGETQYF. In nucleotides, the CDR3 is TGTGCCAGCAGGAAACAGGGGGAGTTTGGAGAGACCCAGTACTTC.